The 14 T cell receptor beta chains below come from one sample, sequenced in a study of shared clonotypes between healthy human individuals. Produced via immunoSEQ multiplex PCR; TCRdb's table is partial and in-frame only. The data contain 750,000 to 1,000,000 clones, around 92% of them singletons. Selected positively for CCR7 and CD45RO-negative, naive CD8 cells excluded terminally differentiated effector memory CD45RA+ cells. The sample comprised naive CD8+ T cells sorted from blood. The receptors were gathered from a man aged 25 to 40 in good health.

The gene calls are TRBV10-1 and TRBJ2-7; 9 nucleotides line up with TRBD1. CDR3 length: 13 amino acids. Germline loops: CDR1 WNHNN, CDR2 SYGVQD (reference sequence). The trim removed 4 bases at V and 2 bases at J, leaving 0 bases unmatched. This chain's CDR3 is CASSGQGAYEQYF. The CDR3 DNA sequence: TGCGCCAGCAGTGGACAGGGGGCCTACGAGCAGTACTTC.

The chain has TRBV29-1 and TRBJ1-1; a weak D match, TRBD1 (5 bases). Trimming took off 5 bases at V and 4 bases at J, with 14 bases between the two ends. The CDR3 extends over 13 amino acids. The V gene's germline CDR1 is SQVTM and CDR2 ANQGSEA. CDR3 bases: TGCAGCGTTACCGGGCGGGGGGGCACTGAAGCTTTCTTT. Protein product: CSVTGRGGTEAFF.

The V call is TRBV28, the J call TRBJ2-7; no firm D call. V was pared by 3 bases and J by 5 bases, with 8 bases between. This CDR3 is built from 12 residues. Germline CDR1 MDHEN, CDR2 SYDVKM. The CDR3 DNA sequence: TGTGCCAGCAGTTTTATGACAAACGAGCAGTACTTC. Translated, it gives CASSFMTNEQYF.

The rearrangement links TRBV7-9 to TRBJ2-3; 11 positions agree with TRBD2. Trimming took 5 bases from V and 6 from J; bases not matched to a gene: 7. This CDR3 has 15 amino acids. CDR1 SEHNR and CDR2 FQNEAQ come from the germline V gene (reference sequence). CDR3 amino acids: CASSGRGLAVDTQYF. For the CDR3, the DNA is TGTGCCAGCAGCGGAAGGGGACTAGCGGTGGATACGCAGTATTTT.

In this sample, this clone turned up once. The chain recombines TRBV2 with TRBJ2-2, with D possibly TRBD1 on 6 matching bases. Looked up from germline, CDR1 is SNHLY and CDR2 is FYNNEI. V was cut by 8 bases and J by 4 bases, with 11 bases left in between. The CDR3 covers 13 residues. The CDR3 DNA is TGTGCCAGCTGGGGGCCGGGCACCGGGGAGCTGTTTTTT. Protein sequence: CASWGPGTGELFF.

The chain links TRBV2 to TRBJ1-3; D unresolved. Per the germline V gene, CDR1 is SNHLY and CDR2 is FYNNEI. This CDR3 has 11 amino acids. Trimming took 4 bases from V and 7 from J, leaving 5 bases between them. The CDR3 sequence is CASSGTNTIYF. In nucleotides, the CDR3 is TGTGCCAGCAGTGGGACCAACACCATATATTTT.

The chain employs TRBV29-1 and TRBJ2-5; TRBD1 matches 8 bases. Looked up from germline, CDR1 is SQVTM and CDR2 is ANQGSEA. The CDR3 contains 14 residues. The V segment lost 4 bases and the J segment 0 bases; nucleotides outside the gene matches: 4. The CDR3 spells CSVVDRDHQETQYF. The CDR3 DNA reads as TGCAGCGTTGTGGACAGGGATCACCAAGAGACCCAGTACTTC.

The V call is TRBV7-9, the J call TRBJ2-1, with D possibly matching TRBD2 (6 bases). Germline V gene lookup returns CDR1 SEHNR and CDR2 FQNEAQ (reference sequence). The CDR3 is 18 amino acids. With 1 base removed from V and 2 bases from J, the gap between germline ends came to 18 bases. CDR3 nucleotides: TGTGCCAGCAGCTTAGGGCCCTCCTCTAGCGCAACCTACAATGAGCAGTTCTTC. It specifies CASSLGPSSSATYNEQFF.

The V and J genes are TRBV11-3 and TRBJ2-5; D not resolved. Trimming cost V 4 bases and J 2 bases, with 20 bases left between them. CDR1 is SGHNT and CDR2 is YENEEA in the germline V gene. The CDR3 loop spans 17 amino acids. CDR3 DNA sequence: TGTGCCAGCAGCTCCTACACAGACCAAGACCTACAAGAGACCCAGTACTTC. Translation gives CASSSYTDQDLQETQYF.

V and J are TRBV4-1 and TRBJ2-1, with D tentatively TRBD1 (5 bases). Germline V gives CDR1 MGHRA, CDR2 YSYEKL. The CDR3 has 16 residues. V was pared by 3 bases and J by 1 base, with 13 bases between. CDR3 residues: CASSQEQGESYNEQFF. CDR3 sequence (DNA): TGCGCCAGCAGCCAGGAGCAGGGCGAATCCTACAATGAGCAGTTCTTC.

V is TRBV11-2 and J is TRBJ1-1; no definite D call. Trimming removed 1 base at V and 6 bases at J, with 9 bases between. The CDR3 is 13 residues long. Germline lookup yields CDR1 SGHAT and CDR2 FQNNGV. The CDR3 DNA follows: TGTGCCAGCAGCTTAGGGCCCTGGGCTGAAGCTTTCTTT. Protein: CASSLGPWAEAFF.

The chain has TRBV19 and TRBJ2-7; TRBD1 aligns across 9 bases. The germline V gene encodes CDR1 LNHDA and CDR2 SQIVND (reference sequence). This CDR3 is built from 15 residues. After removal of 4 bases from V and 2 bases from J, the junction contained 6 bases not matched to a gene. Here the CDR3 reads CASSSVGTGTYEQYF. CDR3 bases: TGTGCCAGTAGTAGTGTCGGGACAGGGACCTACGAGCAGTACTTC.

The chain uses TRBV5-1 and TRBJ1-2, with unresolved D. Germline assignment: CDR1 SGHRS and CDR2 YFSETQ. The CDR3 contains 15 residues. V was cut by 0 bases and J by 2 bases, with 11 bases left in between. This chain's CDR3 is CASSLVLESNYGYTF. DNA of the CDR3: TGCGCCAGCAGCTTGGTGCTGGAGTCCAACTATGGCTACACCTTC.

This sequence joins TRBV11-2 and TRBJ2-3; D gene unclear. Trimming left V 6 bases short and J 3 bases short, with 7 bases between. The CDR3 totals 12 residues. CDR1 and CDR2 (germline): SGHAT, FQNNGV. The CDR3 nucleotides are TGTGCCAGCAGGATCCATACAGATACGCAGTATTTT. Its protein is CASRIHTDTQYF.